The 23 T cell receptor beta chains below come from one sample, sequenced in a study of early T cells in non-severe SARS-CoV-2 infection listed by TCRdb under 2021. The protocol used for the library was 5' RACE. TCRdb shows the sequencer as NextSeq 500. TCRdb's own reprocessing of the public reads used fastp at Q25 and MiXCR and kept productive beta chains. Entries are consolidated by CDR3 protein sequence, retaining the most common genes and DNA. This sample is represented by tens of thousands of distinct CDR3 sequences; about 12% of them were singletons. The ten largest clones take up less than 7% of the sample. The sample comprised whole blood. These receptors came from an adult who was a healthcare worker with PCR-confirmed SARS-CoV-2 infection or an uninfected control (not recorded which).

This clonotype was counted between two and nine times. J is TRBJ1-2 and V is TRBV4-2, with TRBD1 as a possible D gene (6 bases). The CDR3 sequence is 15 residues long. V was clipped by 0 bases and J by 5 bases, with 13 bases between them. CDR1 is LGHNA and CDR2 is YNFKEQ in the germline V gene. This CDR3 reads CASSQDSDSSYGYTF. CDR3 nucleotide sequence: TGTGCCAGCAGCCAAGATTCGGACAGTTCTTATGGCTACACCTTC.

In this sample, this clonotype turned up a few times. The V gene is TRBV6-6, the J gene TRBJ1-6; D is unresolved. Germline V gene data show CDR1 as MNHNY and CDR2 as SVGAGI (reference sequence). This CDR3 has 16 amino acids. V was shortened by 4 bases and J by 0 bases, with 10 bases between the two germline ends. CDR3 loop: CASSWVGSSYNSPLHF. CDR3 bases: TGTGCCAGCAGTTGGGTAGGGAGCTCCTATAATTCACCCCTCCACTTT.

The chain recombines TRBV5-8 with TRBJ1-1; possibly TRBD1 for D (5 bases). V lost 4 bases and J 1 base, leaving 11 bases between the germline ends. The CDR3 loop spans 14 amino acids. CDR1 and CDR2 (germline): SGHTS, YDEGEE. CDR3 residues: CASSRGLRNTEAFF. CDR3 coding DNA: TGTGCCAGCAGCCGGGGACTTCGGAACACTGAAGCTTTCTTT.

This clonotype was picked up a small number of times. The chain is built from TRBV15 and TRBJ2-1; D not certain. The CDR3 extends over 14 amino acids. In germline, CDR1 is LNHNV, CDR2 YYDKDF (reference sequence). V lost 1 base, J lost 9 bases, and 13 bases lay in between. The CDR3 here is CATSRVVAASEQFF. The CDR3 DNA follows: TGTGCCACCAGCAGAGTCGTAGCAGCGAGTGAGCAGTTCTTC.

The chain recombines TRBV5-1 with TRBJ2-6; no clear D gene. CDR1 is SGHRS and CDR2 is YFSETQ in the germline V gene. Trimming stripped 0 bases from V and 0 bases from J, with 4 bases between. The CDR3 has 15 amino acids. The CDR3 coding sequence is TGCGCCAGCAGCTTGGGGGCCTCTGGGGCCAACGTCCTGACTTTC. Amino acid sequence: CASSLGASGANVLTF.

The chain joins TRBV6-1 to TRBJ1-1; unclear D gene. Looked up from germline, CDR1 is MNHNS and CDR2 is SASEGT. Trimming took off 2 bases at V and 5 bases at J, with 9 bases between the two ends. The CDR3 covers 13 residues. In DNA form, the CDR3 reads TGTGCCAGCAGTGAACCCCGCCAAACTGAAGCTTTCTTT. Protein sequence: CASSEPRQTEAFF.

This chain uses TRBV29-1 with TRBJ2-7; D call uncertain. Germline loops: CDR1 SQVTM, CDR2 ANQGSEA. The CDR3 has 13 amino acids. The V end lost 3 bases, the J end lost 0 bases, and 9 bases lay between the germline ends. CDR3 bases: TGCAGCGTTGATTTTAACGGCTCCTACGAGCAGTACTTC. It yields the protein CSVDFNGSYEQYF.

This clonotype appeared many times. V is TRBV20-1 and J is TRBJ1-5, with D hard to call. Germline CDR1 and CDR2: DFQATT and SNEGSKA (reference sequence). V lost 5 bases, J lost 2 bases, and 7 bases lay in between. This CDR3 contains 12 residues. For the CDR3, the DNA is TGCAGTGCTCGGGGAGGCAATCAGCCCCAGCATTTT. This codes for CSARGGNQPQHF.

There are many counts of this clonotype. The rearrangement joins TRBV6-6 to TRBJ1-1; unclear D gene. Germline V gene sequence: CDR1 MNHNY, CDR2 SVGAGI (reference sequence). There are 15 residues in the CDR3. V was shortened by 0 bases and J by 1 base, with 9 bases between the two germline ends. Here the CDR3 DNA reads TGTGCCAGCAGTTACTCGAGTCTGGGGAACACTGAAGCTTTCTTT. Protein product: CASSYSSLGNTEAFF.

This clonotype appeared many times. The chain recombines TRBV5-8 with TRBJ2-1; D ambiguous. With 7 bases removed from V and 0 bases from J, the gap between germline ends came to 23 bases. This CDR3 region has 18 residues. The germline V gene has CDR1 SGHTS and CDR2 YDEGEE. CDR3 region: CASLTQFGDAFSYNEQFF. CDR3 DNA: TGTGCCAGCCTAACCCAATTTGGGGATGCTTTCTCCTACAATGAGCAGTTCTTC. Based on the CDR3 plus reference TRBV5-8 and TRBJ2-1, the full variable domain is EAGVTQSPTHLIKTRGQQATLRCSPISGHTSVYWYQQALGLGLQFLLWYDEGEERNRGNFPPRFSGRQFPNYSSELNVNALELEDSALYLCASLTQFGDAFSYNEQFFGPGTRLTVL.

Many counts were recorded for this clonotype. This chain connects TRBV11-1 to TRBJ2-7; possibly TRBD2 for D (5 bases). In germline, CDR1 is SGHAT, CDR2 FQDESV (reference sequence). This CDR3 is 13 amino acids long. V was shortened by 4 bases and J by 5 bases, with 12 bases between the two germline ends. CDR3 sequence reads: CASSSGGPNEQYF. The CDR3 nucleotides read TGTGCCAGCAGCTCCGGAGGTCCCAACGAGCAGTACTTC. The full variable domain, in which reference TRBV11-1 and TRBJ2-7 provide the parts outside the CDR3, is EAEVAQSPRYKITEKSQAVAFWCDPISGHATLYWYRQILGQGPELLVQFQDESVVDDSQLPKDRFSAERLKGVDSTLKIQPAELGDSAMYLCASSSGGPNEQYFGPGTRLTVT.

Concerning this clonotype itself: A read error may explain this, as a much larger clone is one base away. The chain employs TRBV18 and TRBJ2-3; D possibly uses TRBD1 or TRBD2 (5 bases each). Germline loops: CDR1 KGHSH, CDR2 LQKENI. The CDR3 has 16 amino acids. V was shortened by 5 bases and J by 3 bases, with 18 bases between the two germline ends. The CDR3 sequence is CASSSGRNTGTDTQYF. For the CDR3, the DNA is TGTGCCAGCTCATCGGGACGAAATACTGGAACAGATACGCAGTATTTT.

This clonotype occurred many times. The chain couples TRBV29-1 to TRBJ2-3; D might be TRBD2 (5 bases). This CDR3 contains 13 residues. The germline V gene has CDR1 SQVTM and CDR2 ANQGSEA. Trimming shortened V by 7 bases and J by 1 base, and 12 bases separated the two germline ends. CDR3 protein: CSASRLGTDTQYF. In DNA form, the CDR3 reads TGCAGCGCTAGCCGTCTCGGCACAGATACGCAGTATTTT.

Only a few counts were recorded for this clonotype. This sequence joins TRBV6-1 and TRBJ2-5; D gene unclear. The germline V gene has CDR1 MNHNS and CDR2 SASEGT. Trimming stripped 6 bases from V and 14 bases from J, with 13 bases between. CDR3 length equals 10 residues. The CDR3 sequence: CASRTNNHYF. Here the CDR3 DNA reads TGTGCCAGCAGGACGAACAACCACTACTTC.

This clonotype was detected many times. The rearrangement joins TRBV6-5 to TRBJ2-3; 13 nucleotides match TRBD2. This CDR3 spans 14 amino acids. Germline CDR1 reads MNHEY; CDR2 reads SVGAGI. Losses at the gene ends were 5 bases for V and 11 bases for J; bases not matched to a gene: 7. The CDR3 DNA reads TGTGCCAGCAGTCAGGAGACTAGCGGGGGGAAGCAGTATTTT. Its translation is CASSQETSGGKQYF.

This clonotype was seen ten or more times. The chain uses TRBV6-2 or TRBV6-3 and TRBJ1-4; maybe TRBD1 (5 bases). CDR3 size: 18 residues. Germline lookup yields CDR1 MNHEY and CDR2 SVGEGT. Trimming pared 6 bases from V and 0 bases from J, leaving 20 bases between. CDR3: CASSSRKGPETTNEKLFF. The CDR3 DNA reads TGTGCCAGCAGCTCCCGGAAGGGACCGGAAACAACTAATGAAAAACTGTTTTTT.

This clonotype was recorded many times. This sequence joins TRBV5-1 and TRBJ2-3; TRBD1 agrees at 9 bases. CDR3 length: 14 amino acids. The V segment lost 4 bases and the J segment 6 bases; nucleotides outside the gene matches: 6. Germline V gene lookup returns CDR1 SGHRS and CDR2 YFSETQ. CDR3 coding DNA: TGCGCCAGCAGCCGACAGGGGGTCGTTGATACGCAGTATTTT. It encodes CASSRQGVVDTQYF.

This clonotype was found a few times. The CDR3 DNA follows: TGTGCCAGCTCACCAGTGATTAACACAGATACGCAGTATTTT. It is translated as CASSPVINTDTQYF. The chain uses TRBV18 and TRBJ2-3; D is undetermined. The germline gives CDR1 KGHSH, CDR2 LQKENI. The CDR3 consists of 14 residues. V dropped 2 bases and J dropped 2 bases, with 8 bases sitting between them.

This rearrangement joins TRBV7-9 to TRBJ2-6, with 12 bases identical to TRBD1. CDR1 is SEHNR, CDR2 FQNEAQ, per germline (reference sequence). V was clipped by 4 bases and J by 2 bases; unmatched bases: 18. The CDR3 is 22 amino acids. CDR3 amino acids: CASSSRRGQGAPGRTGANVLTF. In DNA, the CDR3 is TGTGCCAGCAGCTCTCGGCGGGGACAGGGGGCTCCGGGACGTACTGGGGCCAACGTCCTGACTTTC.

This clonotype has just a few counts. The V and J genes are TRBV24-1 and TRBJ1-5; D may be TRBD1 (6 bases). The CDR3 contains 16 residues. Trimming stripped 4 bases from V and 1 base from J, with 13 bases between. Germline CDR1 reads KGHDR; CDR2 reads SFDVKD. CDR3 protein: CATSEGGRLSNQPQHF. The DNA for the CDR3 is TGTGCCACCAGTGAGGGGGGCAGGCTCAGCAATCAGCCCCAGCATTTT.

In this sample, this clonotype turned up many times. This chain links TRBV18 with TRBJ2-1; TRBD2 aligns across 7 bases. The V gene's germline CDR1 is KGHSH and CDR2 LQKENI. This CDR3 is 14 amino acids long. V shed 8 bases and J 7 bases; nucleotides not matched to a gene: 11. The CDR3 protein is CASRTQRGGNEQFF. The CDR3 DNA follows: TGTGCCAGCCGGACTCAAAGGGGAGGGAATGAGCAGTTCTTC.

The table lists this clonotype with a few counts. CDR3 DNA: TGTGCCGGAAAAGACAGGGAGTGGACAGATACGCAGTATTTT. This codes for CAGKDREWTDTQYF. The genes are TRBV30 and TRBJ2-3; 7 bases align to TRBD1. V was clipped by 8 bases and J by 3 bases; unmatched bases: 11. The CDR3 has 14 residues. Germline lookup yields CDR1 GTSNPN and CDR2 SVGIG (reference sequence).

The chain combines TRBV29-1 with TRBJ1-1, with 7 bases identical to TRBD1. CDR1 is SQVTM, CDR2 ANQGSEA, per germline. This CDR3 comprises 13 residues. Trimming removed 6 bases from V and 0 bases from J; junction bases left unmatched: 4. CDR3 in DNA: TGCAGCGTCAGGGGGATTATGAACACTGAAGCTTTCTTT. Its translation: CSVRGIMNTEAFF. Looking up the rest from reference TRBV29-1 and TRBJ1-1 gives the full variable domain: SAVISQKPSRDICQRGTSLTIQCQVDSQVTMMFWYRQQPGQSLTLIATANQGSEATYESGFVIDKFPISRPNLTFSTLTVSNMSPEDSSIYLCSVRGIMNTEAFFGQGTRLTVV.